This entry describes one T cell receptor beta chain. This record comes from a study of OX40 agonist ivuxolimab in advanced cancers. Clones were read by immunoSEQ multiplex PCR, and TCRdb kept only the in-frame ones, dropping some. The data show 70,000 to 80,000 clones, about 91% seen once. The V gene's germline CDR1 is SGHRS and CDR2 YFSETQ. The CDR3 loop spans 15 amino acids. J is TRBJ2-5 and V is TRBV5-1, with TRBD1 identical over 9 bases. With the DNA end fitting TRBJ2-7 better, the J assignment may be wrong. The starting material was CD4+ or CD8+ T cells sorted from blood, obtained in a trial of the OX40 agonist ivuxolimab. The sequence was collected from an adult with an advanced solid tumor such as melanoma, head and neck, liver or kidney cancer. CDR3 amino acids: CASSRTGTGSLEQYF. The CDR3 DNA follows: TGCGCCAGCAGCCGCACCGGGACAGGGTCTCTCGAGCAGTACTTC.